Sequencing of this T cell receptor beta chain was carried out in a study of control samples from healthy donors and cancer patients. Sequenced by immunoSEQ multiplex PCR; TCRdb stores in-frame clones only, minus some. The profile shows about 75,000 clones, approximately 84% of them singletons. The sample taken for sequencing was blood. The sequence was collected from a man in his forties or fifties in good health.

DNA for the CDR3: TGTGCCAGCAGCTTAGGGGGACACCCACAAGAGACCCAGTACTTC. Translating it yields CASSLGGHPQETQYF. The V gene is TRBV11-3, the J gene TRBJ2-5; weak D call: TRBD1 (6 bases). CDR1 and CDR2 from the germline V gene are SGHNT and YENEEA. This CDR3 comprises 15 residues. V was clipped by 1 base and J by 2 bases, with 11 bases between them.